This TCR beta chain comes out of a study of Ad26.COV2.S vaccination and SARS-CoV-2 variants. Across the study: Ad26.COV2.S arm of COV1001 included the donor. Intramuscular Ad26.COV2.S at 5x10^10 or 1x10^11 viral particles.

Repertoires were generated with immunoSEQ multiplex PCR, while TCRdb's copy carries only in-frame clones and drops some. The table includes approximately 420,000 clones, roughly nine tenths detected once. Points from the study as a whole: Total T cell responses, in the TCR breadth and depth analyses, may have been underestimated.

On this clone: The antigen remains undetermined.

Noted treatment: approximately 18 received Ad26.COV2.S at low or high dose, single or two shots; about 5 received placebo; per-sample allocation not given. Material that was analyzed had been drawn on day 63 after the first vaccine or placebo injection. The donor's status was that of an adult aged 18-55 years in Boston. V lost 1 base to trimming and J lost 4 bases; unmatched junction nucleotides: 6. The germline V gene encodes CDR1 LGHDT and CDR2 YNNKEL (reference sequence). The CDR3 has 15 residues. This clonotype was obtained from a person between 18 and 60 years old who received the Ad26.COV2.S COVID-19 vaccine or a placebo. The sequenced sample was peripheral blood, obtained in a trial of Ad26.COV2.S vaccine versus placebo. The chain uses TRBV3-1 (or the pseudogene TRBV3-2) and TRBJ1-2; 7 bases line up with TRBD1. This chain's CDR3 is CASSQGQGFGYGYTF. CDR3 sequence (DNA): TGTGCCAGCAGCCAAGGACAGGGCTTCGGCTATGGCTACACCTTC.